A selection of T cell receptor beta chains follows, all from one sample in a study of blood T cell repertoires in COVID-19. Using immunoSEQ multiplex PCR, the repertoire was profiled, and TCRdb retains in-frame clones only, with some absent. The table records about 120,000 clones, about 80% of them present only once. Sequenced sample: peripheral blood. These receptors all come from a man between 70 and 80 years old with active or convalescent COVID-19. Both conserved end residues are part of each CDR3. The D gene is left open where the match is weak. Some rows mark clone size as missing; the rest say once, few, many or name a class of expanded clone.

d_call: NA; j_call: TRBJ1-1; clone_size: few; v_call: TRBV4-3; cdr3_nt: TGCGCCAGCAGCCAAGATCTCGGCAGGCTGAACACTGAAGCTTTCTTT; cdr3_aa: CASSQDLGRLNTEAFF
d_call: NA; j_call: TRBJ2-3; clone_size: NA; v_call: TRBV7-6; cdr3_nt: TGTGCCAGCAGCTACCAAGTTTCCGGGTCTGGTGATACGCAGTATTTT; cdr3_aa: CASSYQVSGSGDTQYF
d_call: NA; j_call: TRBJ2-1; clone_size: NA; v_call: TRBV7-2; cdr3_nt: TGTGCCAGCAGCTCGGGGATTGGTATATACAATGAGCAGTTCTTC; cdr3_aa: CASSSGIGIYNEQFF
d_call: NA; j_call: TRBJ2-6; clone_size: NA; v_call: TRBV9; cdr3_nt: TGTGCCAGCAGCGTTGGTTCCTATTCTGGGGCCAACGTCCTGACTTTC; cdr3_aa: CASSVGSYSGANVLTF
d_call: TRBD2; j_call: TRBJ2-1; clone_size: NA; v_call: TRBV7-6; cdr3_nt: TGTGCCAGCAGCTTTGGGGGACTAGCGGGCAATGAGCAGTTCTTC; cdr3_aa: CASSFGGLAGNEQFF
d_call: NA; j_call: TRBJ2-2; clone_size: NA; v_call: TRBV2; cdr3_nt: TGTGCCAGCAGTGTACATGGCACCGGGGAGCTGTTTTTT; cdr3_aa: CASSVHGTGELFF
d_call: TRBD1; j_call: TRBJ1-4; clone_size: NA; v_call: TRBV7-6; cdr3_nt: TGTGCCAGCAGCGCGAGACAGGGCGGTACTAATGAAAAACTGTTTTTT; cdr3_aa: CASSARQGGTNEKLFF
d_call: TRBD2; j_call: TRBJ2-7; clone_size: once; v_call: TRBV7-2; cdr3_nt: TGTGCCAGCACCAACCGACATAGCGGGGGATACGAGCAGTACTTC; cdr3_aa: CASTNRHSGGYEQYF
d_call: NA; j_call: TRBJ1-2; clone_size: once; v_call: TRBV19; cdr3_nt: TGTGCCAGTAGTTCTCGCAGCGGGGCAGCTAACTATGGCTACACCTTC; cdr3_aa: CASSSRSGAANYGYTF
d_call: NA; j_call: TRBJ1-2; clone_size: NA; v_call: TRBV2; cdr3_nt: TGTGCCAGCAGTGAAGCGCTCAGGGTGGGTGGCTACACCTTC; cdr3_aa: CASSEALRVGGYTF
d_call: NA; j_call: TRBJ1-6; clone_size: NA; v_call: TRBV5-1; cdr3_nt: TGCGCCAGCAGCTGGAGGGACGGAAGCAATTCACCCCTCCACTTT; cdr3_aa: CASSWRDGSNSPLHF
d_call: NA; j_call: TRBJ1-6; clone_size: few; v_call: TRBV18; cdr3_nt: TGTGCCAGCTCACCACGGCGGGCGATTTCACCCCTCCACTTT; cdr3_aa: CASSPRRAISPLHF
d_call: NA; j_call: TRBJ2-1; clone_size: NA; v_call: TRBV7-2; cdr3_nt: TGTGCCAGCAGCTTCCGCTGGCACTACAATGAGCAGTTCTTC; cdr3_aa: CASSFRWHYNEQFF
d_call: NA; j_call: TRBJ2-3; clone_size: NA; v_call: TRBV28; cdr3_nt: TGTGCCATCTGCCCAGGAGGGGGAGGGACTAGCACAGATACGCAGTATTTT; cdr3_aa: CAICPGGGGTSTDTQYF
d_call: NA; j_call: TRBJ2-3; clone_size: few; v_call: TRBV6-6; cdr3_nt: TGTGCCAGCAGGCGGGCCTCCACAGATACGCAGTATTTT; cdr3_aa: CASRRASTDTQYF
d_call: NA; j_call: TRBJ1-2; clone_size: NA; v_call: TRBV6-5; cdr3_nt: TGTGCCAGCAACACCGGGGGGGCTTTATATGGCTACACCTTC; cdr3_aa: CASNTGGALYGYTF
d_call: NA; j_call: TRBJ1-2; clone_size: NA; v_call: TRBV12-3/TRBV12-4; cdr3_nt: TGTGCCAGCAGTCCAGGGCCCTATGGCTACACCTTC; cdr3_aa: CASSPGPYGYTF
d_call: NA; j_call: TRBJ1-1; clone_size: NA; v_call: TRBV29-1; cdr3_nt: TGCAGCGTTGCATTTTGGGGGCGTGAAGCTTTCTTT; cdr3_aa: CSVAFWGREAFF
d_call: TRBD2; j_call: TRBJ2-3; clone_size: NA; v_call: TRBV5-5; cdr3_nt: TGTGCCAGCAGCTTGATGATAGCGGGGGGTACAGATACGCAGTATTTT; cdr3_aa: CASSLMIAGGTDTQYF
d_call: NA; j_call: TRBJ2-5; clone_size: NA; v_call: TRBV19; cdr3_nt: TGTGCCAGCGGCAGGGCCAGTAAAGAGACCCAGTACTTC; cdr3_aa: CASGRASKETQYF
d_call: TRBD2; j_call: TRBJ2-1; clone_size: NA; v_call: TRBV29-1; cdr3_nt: TGCAGTGGACGAGGGGCTAGCGGGGCCCCTGGGGAGCAGTTCTTC; cdr3_aa: CSGRGASGAPGEQFF
d_call: TRBD2; j_call: TRBJ2-1; clone_size: NA; v_call: TRBV6-2/TRBV6-3; cdr3_nt: TGTGCCAGCAGTGCGGGACTAGCGGGAGCTAACTCCTACAATGAGCAGTTCTTC; cdr3_aa: CASSAGLAGANSYNEQFF
d_call: NA; j_call: TRBJ2-7; clone_size: NA; v_call: TRBV4-2; cdr3_nt: TGTGCCAGCAGCCAAGCTGGTGCGGGTTACTACGAGCAGTACTTC; cdr3_aa: CASSQAGAGYYEQYF
d_call: NA; j_call: TRBJ2-3; clone_size: NA; v_call: TRBV9; cdr3_nt: TGTGCCAGCAGCGTAGAAGCGCCGGGAGATACGCAGTATTTT; cdr3_aa: CASSVEAPGDTQYF
d_call: TRBD1; j_call: TRBJ2-1; clone_size: NA; v_call: TRBV7-2; cdr3_nt: TGTGCCAGCAGCTTCACAGGGGGCTACAATGAGCAGTTCTTC; cdr3_aa: CASSFTGGYNEQFF
d_call: NA; j_call: TRBJ2-5; clone_size: NA; v_call: TRBV5-4; cdr3_nt: TGTGCCAGCAGTGAGGGGGGGCAGCAAGAGACCCAGTACTTC; cdr3_aa: CASSEGGQQETQYF
d_call: TRBD1; j_call: TRBJ1-3; clone_size: NA; v_call: TRBV4-3; cdr3_nt: TGCGCCAGCAGCCCGGGGGCAGGGGGTGGAAACACCATATATTTT; cdr3_aa: CASSPGAGGGNTIYF
d_call: NA; j_call: TRBJ2-7; clone_size: NA; v_call: TRBV5-6; cdr3_nt: TGTGCCAGCAGCTTGGTTTCGGGTTACGAGCAGTACTTC; cdr3_aa: CASSLVSGYEQYF
d_call: TRBD1; j_call: TRBJ2-2; clone_size: NA; v_call: TRBV3-1/TRBV3-2; cdr3_nt: TGTGCCAGCAGCCACCTAGGACAGGGGGCCGCCGGGGAGCTGTTTTTT; cdr3_aa: CASSHLGQGAAGELFF
d_call: NA; j_call: TRBJ1-5; clone_size: NA; v_call: TRBV3-1/TRBV3-2; cdr3_nt: TGTGCCAGCAGCCAACATACAGGGAAGGGTCAGCCCCAGCATTTT; cdr3_aa: CASSQHTGKGQPQHF
d_call: NA; j_call: TRBJ1-6; clone_size: NA; v_call: TRBV19; cdr3_nt: TGTGCCAGTAGTATTGAACCGAGTTCACCCCTCCACTTT; cdr3_aa: CASSIEPSSPLHF
d_call: NA; j_call: TRBJ1-1; clone_size: NA; v_call: TRBV29-1; cdr3_nt: TGCAGCGCCAACCCTCAGGGAAACACTGAAGCTTTCTTT; cdr3_aa: CSANPQGNTEAFF
d_call: TRBD2; j_call: TRBJ2-5; clone_size: NA; v_call: TRBV4-2; cdr3_nt: TGTGCCAGCAGCCTGACTAGCGGGGCAGGGGGGGAGACCCAGTACTTC; cdr3_aa: CASSLTSGAGGETQYF
d_call: NA; j_call: TRBJ1-1; clone_size: once; v_call: TRBV4-3; cdr3_nt: TGCGCCAGCAGTCCAAGTTATGTCCCAGGGCTTTTTGGGAACACTGAAGCTTTCTTT; cdr3_aa: CASSPSYVPGLFGNTEAFF
d_call: TRBD1; j_call: TRBJ2-7; clone_size: once; v_call: TRBV5-1; cdr3_nt: TGCGCCAGCAGCTCGACGGGACAGGGCGACGAGCAGTACTTC; cdr3_aa: CASSSTGQGDEQYF
d_call: NA; j_call: TRBJ1-2; clone_size: NA; v_call: TRBV7-6; cdr3_nt: TGTGCCAGCAGCTCTTTAACCGGAGAAGCTTCCTACACCTTC; cdr3_aa: CASSSLTGEASYTF
d_call: NA; j_call: TRBJ2-6; clone_size: NA; v_call: TRBV7-9; cdr3_nt: TGTGCCAGCAGCTTACGGAGCCGAACGGGGGCCAACGTCCTGACTTTC; cdr3_aa: CASSLRSRTGANVLTF
d_call: NA; j_call: TRBJ1-1; clone_size: NA; v_call: TRBV12-5; cdr3_nt: TGTGCTAGTGGTTTTTTCGGGACGGGAGGCGTTTTCGACACTGAAGCTTTCTTT; cdr3_aa: CASGFFGTGGVFDTEAFF
d_call: TRBD2; j_call: TRBJ2-2; clone_size: NA; v_call: TRBV5-1; cdr3_nt: TGCGCCAGCAGCTTGGACGGGGGGGCCGGGGAGCTGTTTTTT; cdr3_aa: CASSLDGGAGELFF
d_call: NA; j_call: TRBJ1-1; clone_size: NA; v_call: TRBV9; cdr3_nt: TGTGCCAGCACCCGACACATGAACACTGAAGCTTTCTTT; cdr3_aa: CASTRHMNTEAFF
d_call: TRBD1; j_call: TRBJ1-4; clone_size: NA; v_call: TRBV19; cdr3_nt: TGTGCCACCCGCGCCGGGACAGAGAATGAAAAACTGTTTTTT; cdr3_aa: CATRAGTENEKLFF
d_call: NA; j_call: TRBJ1-5; clone_size: few; v_call: TRBV6-5; cdr3_nt: TGTGCCAGCAGTCGGAAAACAGCGCCCCAGCATTTT; cdr3_aa: CASSRKTAPQHF
d_call: TRBD2; j_call: TRBJ2-3; clone_size: NA; v_call: TRBV7-8; cdr3_nt: TGTGCCAGCAGCTTTAGCGGGGACCGCACAGATACGCAGTATTTT; cdr3_aa: CASSFSGDRTDTQYF
d_call: TRBD2; j_call: TRBJ2-1; clone_size: NA; v_call: TRBV6-2/TRBV6-3; cdr3_nt: TGTGCCAGCAGCCGCCGAGGGGCTAGCGGGGGTAGAAAGCAGTTCTTC; cdr3_aa: CASSRRGASGGRKQFF
d_call: TRBD1; j_call: TRBJ1-2; clone_size: NA; v_call: TRBV28; cdr3_nt: TGTGCCAGCAGTTTCAGGGGGCGCAGTGGCTACACCTTC; cdr3_aa: CASSFRGRSGYTF
d_call: NA; j_call: TRBJ1-4; clone_size: NA; v_call: TRBV5-1; cdr3_nt: TGCGCCAGCAGTTTCACGGGGAGGGATGATGAAAAACTGTTTTTT; cdr3_aa: CASSFTGRDDEKLFF
d_call: TRBD1; j_call: TRBJ1-1; clone_size: NA; v_call: TRBV6-2/TRBV6-3; cdr3_nt: TGTGCCAGCAGCGACAGGGGAGGGACCACTGAAGCTTTCTTT; cdr3_aa: CASSDRGGTTEAFF
d_call: TRBD1; j_call: TRBJ2-2; clone_size: NA; v_call: TRBV9; cdr3_nt: TGTGCCAGCGACCCGGGACAGGGAGTTGCGGGCACCGGGGAGCTGTTTTTT; cdr3_aa: CASDPGQGVAGTGELFF
d_call: TRBD2; j_call: TRBJ2-7; clone_size: NA; v_call: TRBV5-5; cdr3_nt: TGTGCCAGCAGCTTGGTCAGCGGGAGGAACGAGCAGTACTTC; cdr3_aa: CASSLVSGRNEQYF